Shown below are 30 T cell receptor beta chains from a single sample sequenced in a study of CD8 T cells in ankylosing spondylitis. TCRdb ran MiXCR on the 5' RACE reads and lists one entry per CDR3 protein. The data hold around 770,000 distinct CDR3 sequences, with approximately 10% observed a single time. Their antigens remain unidentified. General study findings and limits: One TCR beta motif, made up of under ten highly homologous variants, appeared characteristic of ankylosing spondylitis blood.

The sequenced sample consisted of blood, either unsorted or a sorted T cell fraction (not recorded which). The receptor set was obtained from a male donor with ankylosing spondylitis.

This clonotype turned up a few times. The gene calls are TRBV7-2 and TRBJ1-2; D might be TRBD1 (5 bases). This CDR3 contains 13 residues. The V end lost 5 bases, the J end lost 8 bases, and 15 bases lay between the germline ends. Germline V gene sequence: CDR1 SGHTA, CDR2 FQGNSA. The chain's CDR3 is CASSPGEGLGYTF. CDR3 in DNA: TGTGCCAGCAGCCCCGGGGAGGGGTTAGGCTACACCTTC.

This clonotype was detected only a few times. The rearrangement uses TRBV20-1 and TRBJ2-1; no clear D gene. The CDR3 extends over 13 amino acids. V dropped 8 bases and J dropped 0 bases, with 11 bases sitting between them. Germline values: CDR1 DFQATT, CDR2 SNEGSKA (reference sequence). CDR3 in amino acids: CSFQETSYNEQFF. The CDR3 nucleotides are TGCAGTTTCCAAGAGACCTCCTACAATGAGCAGTTCTTC.

This clonotype was observed a few times. The chain has TRBV11-2 and TRBJ2-4; D gene unclear. Trimming stripped 5 bases from V and 7 bases from J, with 12 bases between. This CDR3 is built from 13 residues. Germline loops: CDR1 SGHAT, CDR2 FQNNGV. In nucleotides, the CDR3 is TGTGCCAGCAGCACCCTGGCCCTTAACATTCAGTACTTC. Its protein product is CASSTLALNIQYF.

This clonotype was seen a few times. The gene calls are TRBV5-1 and TRBJ2-5, with 11 bases matching TRBD1. Germline V gene lookup returns CDR1 SGHRS and CDR2 YFSETQ. Trimming removed 4 bases from V and 5 bases from J; junction bases left unmatched: 7. CDR3 length: 15 residues. The CDR3 nucleotides read TGCGCCAGCAGCCCCGGACAGGGGGCATGGGAGACCCAGTACTTC. Encoded protein: CASSPGQGAWETQYF.

This clonotype was detected a few times. The CDR3 coding sequence is TGTGCCAGCAGGGACAGGGAGGATGGCTACACCTTC. Amino acid sequence: CASRDREDGYTF. V is TRBV6-6 and J is TRBJ1-2; 8 nucleotides line up with TRBD1. J gave up 6 bases and V 6 bases, and 3 bases lay outside the gene matches. Germline values: CDR1 MNHNY, CDR2 SVGAGI (reference sequence). The length of the CDR3 is 12 residues.

The rearrangement uses TRBV7-6 and TRBJ2-1, with D possibly matching TRBD2 (6 bases). From germline, CDR1 is SGHVS and CDR2 FNYEAQ. This CDR3 region has 15 residues. Trimming left V 3 bases short and J 7 bases short, with 16 bases between. This CDR3 is CASSFSRGGSNEQFF. CDR3 nucleotide sequence: TGTGCCAGCAGCTTCTCTCGGGGAGGATCAAATGAGCAGTTCTTC.

This clonotype has more than one count but fewer than ten. The genes are TRBV13 and TRBJ1-1; unclear D gene. Germline lookup yields CDR1 PRHDT and CDR2 FYEKMQ (reference sequence). V lost 3 bases, J lost 7 bases, and 9 bases lay in between. This CDR3 contains 12 residues. In DNA form, the CDR3 reads TGTGCCAGCAGCTTTGCCAGATATGAAGCTTTCTTT. This translates into CASSFARYEAFF.

This chain connects TRBV4-3 to TRBJ2-1; no clear D gene. The CDR3 is 15 residues long. Germline V gene data show CDR1 as LGHNA and CDR2 as YSLEER. V dropped 0 bases and J dropped 1 base, with 7 bases sitting between them. The CDR3 loop is CASSQDRWSYNEQFF. DNA of the CDR3: TGCGCCAGCAGCCAAGATAGATGGTCCTACAATGAGCAGTTCTTC.

This clonotype has a handful of counts. This sequence joins TRBV5-5 and TRBJ2-1; 10 nucleotides line up with TRBD2. The CDR3 extends over 14 amino acids. J lost 5 bases, V lost 4 bases, and 3 bases had no gene match. The germline gives CDR1 SGHKS, CDR2 YYEKEE (reference sequence). The CDR3: CASSLLAGNNEQFF. CDR3 DNA sequence: TGTGCCAGCAGCCTACTAGCGGGGAACAATGAGCAGTTCTTC.

The gene calls are TRBV5-1 and TRBJ2-3; TRBD1 might be the D (6 bases). The ends were cut back, 0 bases at V and 2 bases at J, with 13 bases in the middle. In germline, CDR1 is SGHRS, CDR2 YFSETQ. This CDR3 has 16 amino acids. In DNA, the CDR3 is TGCGCCAGCAGCTTGGTGGACAGCGGAGTCACAGATACGCAGTATTTT. Translated, it gives CASSLVDSGVTDTQYF. Full variable domain (rest looked up from reference TRBV5-1 and TRBJ2-3): KAGVTQTPRYLIKTRGQQVTLSCSPISGHRSVSWYQQTPGQGLQFLFEYFSETQRNKGNFPGRFSGRQFSNSRSEMNVSTLELGDSALYLCASSLVDSGVTDTQYFGPGTRLTVL.

The chain couples TRBV3-1 to TRBJ1-1, with D possibly being TRBD1 (6 bases). V lost 7 bases and J 4 bases, leaving 16 bases between the germline ends. This CDR3 is built from 14 residues. Germline CDR1 LGHDT, CDR2 YNNKEL (reference sequence). CDR3 sequence reads: CASTFVAGATEAFF. CDR3 nucleotide sequence: TGTGCCAGCACTTTTGTGGCGGGGGCCACTGAAGCTTTCTTT.

The chain combines TRBV4-1 with TRBJ2-7; TRBD1 matches 7 bases. V shed 0 bases and J 9 bases; nucleotides not matched to a gene: 11. Germline values: CDR1 MGHRA, CDR2 YSYEKL. The CDR3 totals 15 residues. CDR3 sequence reads: CASSQDRQGFLSQYF. CDR3 coding DNA: TGCGCCAGCAGCCAAGATAGACAGGGCTTTTTGTCGCAGTACTTC.

The J gene is TRBJ2-1, the V gene TRBV7-2; 7 bases map to TRBD1. The germline V gene has CDR1 SGHTA and CDR2 FQGNSA. The CDR3 length is 15 residues. V shed 7 bases and J 0 bases; nucleotides not matched to a gene: 6. The CDR3 reads CASTGAGGSYNEQFF. Here the CDR3 DNA reads TGTGCCAGCACAGGGGCAGGGGGCTCCTACAATGAGCAGTTCTTC. The variable domain in full, with the rest retrieved from reference TRBV7-2 and TRBJ2-1, is GAGVSQSPSNKVTEKGKDVELRCDPISGHTALYWYRQSLGQGLEFLIYFQGNSAPDKSGLPSDRFSAERTGGSVSTLTIQRTQQEDSAVYLCASTGAGGSYNEQFFGPGTRLTVL.

This clonotype was counted ten times or more. The chain carries TRBV20-1 and TRBJ2-1; D call uncertain. The CDR3 loop spans 12 amino acids. Germline CDR1 is DFQATT and CDR2 is SNEGSKA (reference sequence). Trimming pared 3 bases from V and 4 bases from J, leaving 7 bases between. DNA of the CDR3: TGCAGTGCTAGGCGAGGATACAATGAGCAGTTCTTC. Its protein product is CSARRGYNEQFF.

The chain has TRBV7-2 and TRBJ2-2; the D call may be TRBD1 or TRBD2 (5 bases each). The germline V and J ends were trimmed by 2 bases and 5 bases, with 15 bases remaining between them. This CDR3 is 16 amino acids long. CDR1 SGHTA and CDR2 FQGNSA come from the germline V gene. The CDR3 loop is CASSLRRSGWTGELFF. DNA for the CDR3: TGTGCCAGCAGCTTAAGGAGGTCAGGGTGGACCGGGGAGCTGTTTTTT.

The chain has TRBV12-3 or TRBV12-4 and TRBJ2-3; perhaps TRBD1 as D (6 bases). The V end lost 1 base, the J end lost 4 bases, and 9 bases lay between the germline ends. This CDR3 comprises 14 residues. The CDR3 coding sequence is TGTGCCAGCAGTTTAGTGGACAGACCAGATACGCAGTATTTT. Protein sequence: CASSLVDRPDTQYF.

The V gene is TRBV7-8, the J gene TRBJ1-4, with unresolved D. This CDR3 region has 14 residues. V lost 5 bases, J lost 5 bases, and 12 bases lay in between. Looked up from germline, CDR1 is SGHVS and CDR2 is FQNEAQ. The CDR3, as DNA: TGTGCCAGCAGCCTTAGAAGCAAAAATGAAAAACTGTTTTTT. Protein product: CASSLRSKNEKLFF.

This clonotype was seen only a few times. The rearrangement joins TRBV12-3 or TRBV12-4 to TRBJ2-1, with 7 bases fitting TRBD1. CDR3 length: 14 amino acids. V trimming: 8 bases; J trimming: 1 base; junction bases outside the gene matches: 5. The CDR3: CASRQGRSYNEQFF. CDR3 in DNA: TGTGCCAGCCGACAGGGAAGGTCCTACAATGAGCAGTTCTTC.

This clonotype was seen many times. The V and J genes are TRBV29-1 and TRBJ1-1, with D perhaps TRBD1 (5 bases). The germline V gene encodes CDR1 SQVTM and CDR2 ANQGSEA. The CDR3 extends over 15 amino acids. Trimming shortened V by 4 bases and J by 6 bases, and 21 bases separated the two germline ends. This chain's CDR3 is CSVARRQGSGAEAFF. CDR3 in DNA: TGCAGCGTTGCGCGTAGGCAGGGATCAGGAGCTGAAGCTTTCTTT.

This clonotype was detected ten times or more. CDR3 residues: CSAWGRMNTEAFF. Here the CDR3 DNA reads TGCAGTGCGTGGGGACGGATGAACACTGAAGCTTTCTTT. The chain is built from TRBV20-1 and TRBJ1-1; D possibly corresponds to TRBD1 (5 bases). The CDR3 is 13 amino acids. The germline V gene has CDR1 DFQATT and CDR2 SNEGSKA (reference sequence). Trimming cost V 6 bases and J 0 bases, with 11 bases left between them.

This clonotype occurred a few times. This chain links TRBV5-6 with TRBJ1-2; D gene uncertain. The CDR3 has 14 amino acids. V lost 1 base and J 8 bases, leaving 15 bases between the germline ends. Germline CDR1 reads SGHDT; CDR2 reads YYEEEE. CDR3 amino acids: CASSLTPPTGGYTF. The DNA for the CDR3 is TGTGCCAGCAGCTTGACACCCCCGACTGGGGGCTACACCTTC.

Ten or more counts support this clonotype. The gene calls are TRBV5-1 and TRBJ2-7; D is possibly TRBD1 (5 bases). Germline V CDR1 and CDR2: SGHRS, YFSETQ. The CDR3 is 15 amino acids. V dropped 4 bases and J dropped 6 bases, with 20 bases sitting between them. CDR3 in amino acids: CASSLGHTQEGEQYF. In DNA, the CDR3 is TGCGCCAGCAGCCTAGGACACACCCAGGAAGGCGAGCAGTACTTC. Drawing the rest from reference TRBV5-1 and TRBJ2-7, the complete variable domain is KAGVTQTPRYLIKTRGQQVTLSCSPISGHRSVSWYQQTPGQGLQFLFEYFSETQRNKGNFPGRFSGRQFSNSRSEMNVSTLELGDSALYLCASSLGHTQEGEQYFGPGTRLTVT.

This clonotype was seen only a few times. The chain links TRBV19 to TRBJ1-2; no reliable D call. CDR1 and CDR2 from the germline V gene are LNHDA and SQIVND (reference sequence). Trimming left V 7 bases short and J 0 bases short, with 12 bases between. The CDR3 is made up of 14 amino acids. The CDR3: CASTRRSANYGYTF. The DNA of the CDR3 is TGTGCCAGTACCAGACGGTCAGCTAACTATGGCTACACCTTC.

The gene calls are TRBV5-1 and TRBJ2-1, with D possibly being TRBD1 (6 bases). V shed 9 bases and J shed 1 base, with 11 bases lying between them. Germline CDR1 SGHRS, CDR2 YFSETQ. The length of the CDR3 is 13 residues. The CDR3 is CATKRGSYNEQFF. DNA of the CDR3: TGCGCCACCAAAAGGGGGTCCTACAATGAGCAGTTCTTC. Supplemented by reference TRBV5-1 and TRBJ2-1, the full variable domain reads KAGVTQTPRYLIKTRGQQVTLSCSPISGHRSVSWYQQTPGQGLQFLFEYFSETQRNKGNFPGRFSGRQFSNSRSEMNVSTLELGDSALYLCATKRGSYNEQFFGPGTRLTVL.

This sequence joins TRBV20-1 and TRBJ2-7; D tentatively reads TRBD1 or TRBD2 (5 bases each). Looked up from germline, CDR1 is DFQATT and CDR2 is SNEGSKA (reference sequence). Between the trimmed V and J ends, which lost 7 bases and 1 base, there was a span of 14 bases. The length of the CDR3 is 13 residues. The DNA for the CDR3 is TGCAGTGGGACGGGGCACCAGTCCTACGAGCAGTACTTC. Translated: CSGTGHQSYEQYF.

The chain recombines TRBV7-3 with TRBJ1-1; D possibly corresponds to TRBD1 (5 bases). The CDR3 loop spans 16 amino acids. Per the germline V gene, CDR1 is SGHTA and CDR2 is FQGTGA. Trimming removed 3 bases at V and 1 base at J, with 15 bases between. Written as DNA, the CDR3 is TGTGCCAGCAGCTTGACCGGGACCGATAAGAACACTGAAGCTTTCTTT. Amino acid sequence: CASSLTGTDKNTEAFF.

A few counts support this clonotype. A much larger clone sits a single nucleotide away, making a read error possible. The rearrangement uses TRBV28 and TRBJ2-1; D is unclear. Per germline, CDR1 MDHEN and CDR2 SYDVKM. V lost 3 bases and J 5 bases, leaving 5 bases between the germline ends. This CDR3 is 12 amino acids long. CDR3 protein: CASSFRNNEQFF. CDR3 in DNA: TGTGCCAGCAGTTTTCGGAACAATGAGCAGTTCTTC. Full variable domain (rest looked up from reference TRBV28 and TRBJ2-1): DVKVTQSSRYLVKRTGEKVFLECVQDMDHENMFWYRQDPGLGLRLIYFSYDVKMKEKGDIPEGYSVSREKKERFSLILESASTNQTSMYLCASSFRNNEQFFGPGTRLTVL.

The chain uses TRBV5-1 and TRBJ1-2; a weak D match, TRBD1 (6 bases). Germline assignment: CDR1 SGHRS and CDR2 YFSETQ. The CDR3 covers 16 residues. Trimming left V 4 bases short and J 0 bases short, with 16 bases between. CDR3 in amino acids: CASSIPRDKTNYGYTF. DNA for the CDR3: TGCGCCAGCAGCATTCCCCGGGACAAAACTAACTATGGCTACACCTTC.

This chain uses TRBV20-1 with TRBJ1-1, with TRBD1 matching over 7 bases. Germline V lookup: CDR1 DFQATT, CDR2 SNEGSKA (reference sequence). The junction had 11 bases not matched to a gene; V was cut back by 3 bases and J by 7 bases. The CDR3 has 14 amino acids. The CDR3 loop reads CSARKPGGKDEAFF. The CDR3 DNA is TGCAGTGCTAGGAAACCAGGGGGAAAGGATGAAGCTTTCTTT.

This clonotype occurred a few times. This chain connects TRBV20-1 to TRBJ2-1, with TRBD1 identical over 7 bases. The V segment lost 6 bases and the J segment 4 bases; nucleotides outside the gene matches: 9. CDR3 length: 14 residues. Germline-derived CDR1 and CDR2 are DFQATT and SNEGSKA (reference sequence). The CDR3 is CSALGQMRYNEQFF. CDR3 bases: TGCAGTGCCCTGGGACAGATGCGATACAATGAGCAGTTCTTC.